The present T cell receptor beta chain was sequenced within a study of blood T cell repertoires in COVID-19. V lost 2 bases, J lost 5 bases, and 14 bases stayed unmatched. Germline assignment: CDR1 SGHRS and CDR2 YFSETQ. CDR3 length equals 17 residues. The method was immunoSEQ multiplex PCR; TCRdb's version includes in-frame clones alone and lacks a portion of them. The table includes about 55,000 clones, 88% detected once. The sequenced sample consisted of peripheral blood. The chain carries TRBV5-1 and TRBJ2-7; 9 positions match TRBD2. The sequence derives from a man in his fifties or sixties with active COVID-19. In DNA form, the CDR3 reads TGCGCCAGCAGCTTCCGAGTAGCGGGAGTCCAGGGGAACGAGCAGTACTTC. It is translated as CASSFRVAGVQGNEQYF.